The 10 T cell receptor beta chains given below trace back to one sample, sequenced in a study of CD8+ T cells in alopecia areata. Treatment in this sample: oral pan-JAK inhibitor, 5-10 mg twice daily. Reverse transcribed after extraction, RNA yielded cDNA as the sequencing template. Some clones are missing from TCRdb's copy, which holds only in-frame ones; the method was immunoSEQ multiplex PCR. The data contain 110,000 or so clones, about 54% of them singletons. The specimen comprised CD8+ T cells sorted from blood, sampled at week 4, from a patient treated with tofacitinib. These receptors originate from a human donor with alopecia areata.

The sample holds a few counts of this clone. The CDR3 sequence: CASSLLGDPARFF. In nucleotides, the CDR3 is TGTGCCAGCAGCTTATTGGGGGACCCCGCACGGTTCTTC. The V gene is TRBV7-9, the J gene TRBJ2-1, with D perhaps TRBD1 or TRBD2 (5 bases each). Germline lookup yields CDR1 SEHNR and CDR2 FQNEAQ (reference sequence). CDR3 size: 13 residues. Trimming pared 2 bases from V and 15 bases from J, leaving 17 bases between.

The chain joins TRBV7-2 to TRBJ1-4, with no clear D. This CDR3 is 11 amino acids long. The germline CDR1 and CDR2 sequences are SGHTA and FQGNSA. Trimming left V 1 base short and J 15 bases short, with 9 bases between. CDR3 region: CASSLGGQMFF. The CDR3 DNA reads TGTGCCAGCAGCTTAGGCGGTCAAATGTTTTTT.

V gene TRBV5-6 combines with J gene TRBJ2-5; weak D call: TRBD2 (6 bases). V dropped 5 bases and J dropped 4 bases, with 18 bases sitting between them. The CDR3 consists of 15 residues. Germline V gene data show CDR1 as SGHDT and CDR2 as YYEEEE. Here the CDR3 DNA reads TGTGCCAGCAGTTTTTTCGCGGAGGGAGGAGAGACCCAGTACTTC. Translating gives CASSFFAEGGETQYF.

The chain uses TRBV29-1 and TRBJ1-5; 7 bases agree with TRBD1. Germline V gene sequence: CDR1 SQVTM, CDR2 ANQGSEA. This CDR3 region has 13 residues. After removal of 6 bases from V and 1 base from J, the junction contained 3 bases not matched to a gene. In nucleotides, the CDR3 is TGCAGCGTCGCAGGGGGGAGCAATCAGCCCCAGCATTTT. Its translation is CSVAGGSNQPQHF. Variable domain in full (rest from reference TRBV29-1 and TRBJ1-5): SAVISQKPSRDICQRGTSLTIQCQVDSQVTMMFWYRQQPGQSLTLIATANQGSEATYESGFVIDKFPISRPNLTFSTLTVSNMSPEDSSIYLCSVAGGSNQPQHFGDGTRLSIL.

This sequence joins TRBV4-1 and TRBJ1-1; 7 bases are a match to TRBD1. Germline CDR1 reads MGHRA; CDR2 reads YSYEKL. This CDR3 is built from 14 residues. Trimming at V came to 1 base and at J to 11 bases, leaving 10 bases not matched to a gene. The CDR3 protein is CASSQGEYTGEAFF. Written as DNA, the CDR3 is TGCGCCAGCAGCCAAGGAGAATATACAGGGGAGGCTTTCTTT.

This clone was picked up a small number of times. CDR3 DNA sequence: TGTGCCAGCAGCTTAGACAGGGCCAATTCACCCCTCCACTTT. Translation gives CASSLDRANSPLHF. The chain employs TRBV7-2 and TRBJ1-6; maybe TRBD1 (6 bases). The CDR3 sequence is 14 residues long. CDR1 and CDR2 (germline): SGHTA, FQGNSA. V was clipped by 1 base and J by 7 bases, with 8 bases between them.

This chain links TRBV18 with TRBJ2-5; D unresolved. Germline CDR1 is KGHSH and CDR2 is LQKENI. The V end was cut by 3 bases, the J end by 4 bases, with 6 bases between. The CDR3 has 12 amino acids. The CDR3 DNA sequence: TGTGCCAGCTCACCTACGGGAGAGACCCAGTACTTC. Residues: CASSPTGETQYF. Full variable domain (remainder filled in from reference TRBV18 and TRBJ2-5): NAGVMQNPRHLVRRRGQEARLRCSPMKGHSHVYWYRQLPEEGLKFMVYLQKENIIDESGMPKERFSAEFPKEGPSILRIQQVVRGDSAAYFCASSPTGETQYFGPGTRLLVL.

A few counts support this clone. J is TRBJ2-5 and V is TRBV9; perhaps TRBD2 as D (6 bases). Germline-derived CDR1 and CDR2 are SGDLS and YYNGEE. The V and J ends lost 0 bases and 1 base respectively, with 13 bases between them. This CDR3 contains 16 residues. This chain's CDR3 is CASSVEPTGAQETQYF. The CDR3 DNA follows: TGTGCCAGCAGCGTAGAGCCGACGGGAGCCCAAGAGACCCAGTACTTC.

This clone was counted ten times or more. The rearrangement links TRBV7-9 to TRBJ2-2; D not certain. From germline, CDR1 is SEHNR and CDR2 FQNEAQ (reference sequence). The length of the CDR3 is 18 residues. Trimming removed 4 bases at V and 0 bases at J, with 18 bases between. The CDR3 protein is CASSWTEITSANTGELFF. The CDR3 nucleotides are TGTGCCAGCAGCTGGACGGAAATTACCAGCGCGAACACCGGGGAGCTGTTTTTT.

The J gene is TRBJ2-5, the V gene TRBV30; D tentatively reads TRBD1 or TRBD2 (5 bases each). Trimming removed 4 bases at V and 3 bases at J, with 12 bases between. CDR1 is GTSNPN, CDR2 SVGIG, per germline (reference sequence). The CDR3 has 13 amino acids. CDR3 nucleotide sequence: TGTGCCTGGATGGGGGACCGGGAAGAGACCCAGTACTTC. Amino acid sequence: CAWMGDREETQYF.